One sample yielded the 6 T cell receptor beta chains listed below, sequenced in a study of T cells in Graves' hyperthyroidism and ophthalmopathy. What was amplified from RNA transcripts were TCR beta CDR3 regions. The HTBI primer set drove a first-round RT-PCR of the TCR CDR3. TCRdb fed the multiplex PCR reads into MiXCR, producing one record per CDR3 protein. The data hold 380,000 or so distinct CDR3 sequences, with about 20% observed a single time. Source material: blood. These receptor sequences come from a woman aged 18-29 years with Graves' hyperthyroidism.

The table lists this clonotype with a few counts. The rearrangement joins TRBV4-1 to TRBJ1-1; D is possibly TRBD1 (5 bases). Germline values: CDR1 MGHRA, CDR2 YSYEKL. Between the trimmed V and J ends, which lost 3 bases and 0 bases, there was a span of 11 bases. The length of the CDR3 is 15 residues. The CDR3 protein is CASSQRGGLNTEAFF. CDR3 nucleotide sequence: TGCGCCAGCAGCCAGAGGGGAGGGCTGAACACTGAAGCTTTCTTT.

This clonotype has a count of ten or more. The chain joins TRBV6-1 to TRBJ1-2; 8 bases are shared with TRBD1. Trimming at V came to 6 bases and at J to 4 bases, leaving 4 bases not matched to a gene. The CDR3 loop spans 13 amino acids. Germline-derived CDR1 and CDR2 are MNHNS and SASEGT. The CDR3 nucleotides are TGTGCCAGCAGGGGAGGACAGGGCTATGGCTACACCTTC. Residues: CASRGGQGYGYTF.

There are many counts of this clonotype. The rearrangement links TRBV20-1 to TRBJ1-1; D gene uncertain. The CDR3 has 12 residues. V was clipped by 6 bases and J by 7 bases, with 15 bases between them. The germline V gene has CDR1 DFQATT and CDR2 SNEGSKA (reference sequence). In DNA, the CDR3 is TGCAGTGCCAGTCCTGTGGTCGTTGAAGCTTTCTTT. It is translated as CSASPVVVEAFF.

The chain links TRBV30 to TRBJ1-5, with D maybe TRBD1 (5 bases). The germline V gene has CDR1 GTSNPN and CDR2 SVGIG (reference sequence). The length of the CDR3 is 13 residues. V was clipped by 2 bases and J by 5 bases, with 10 bases between them. CDR3 loop: CAWSPGTHQPQHF. CDR3 nucleotides: TGTGCCTGGAGTCCGGGGACCCATCAGCCCCAGCATTTT.

This clonotype was recorded many times. V usage is TRBV7-8 and J usage is TRBJ1-2; D is ambiguous. In germline, CDR1 is SGHVS, CDR2 FQNEAQ. The CDR3 sequence is 14 residues long. Deletions cut 5 bases from V and 8 bases from J, with 18 bases between. The DNA for the CDR3 is TGTGCCAGCAGCAAGTCGTCCCTCCCGAAGGGCTACACCTTC. It specifies CASSKSSLPKGYTF. Filled out from reference TRBV7-8 and TRBJ1-2, the complete variable domain reads GAGVSQSPRYKVAKRGQDVALRCDPISGHVSLFWYQQALGQGPEFLTYFQNEAQLDKSGLPSDRFFAERPEGSVSTLKIQRTQQEDSAVYLCASSKSSLPKGYTFGSGTRLTVV.

The table lists this clonotype with many counts. The chain recombines TRBV4-1 with TRBJ1-2, with a possible D match to TRBD1 (5 bases). The CDR3 contains 14 residues. Germline CDR1 MGHRA, CDR2 YSYEKL. Trimming stripped 1 base from V and 3 bases from J, with 9 bases between. CDR3 residues: CASSQGGEDYGYTF. CDR3 DNA sequence: TGCGCCAGCAGCCAAGGGGGCGAGGACTATGGCTACACCTTC.